Listed below are T cell receptor beta chains from one sample, sequenced in a study of tumor and adjacent non-tumor tissue in lung cancer. In TCRdb, the multiplex PCR reads were re-called with MiXCR into one record per CDR3 protein. The repertoire has about 80,000 distinct CDR3 sequences, about 82% of them found once; the top ten carry approximately 55%. Material: distant non-tumor lung tissue. These receptors all stem from a man aged 60-69 years with non-small cell lung cancer. CDR3s leave out the opening cysteine and the closing phenylalanine or tryptophan.

v_call	j_call	cdr3_aa
TRBV6-5	TRBJ2-6	ASSLAGASSGANVPT
TRBV6-5	TRBJ1-4	TSSERTGRTNEKLF
TRBV4-2	TRBJ1-2	ASSEEQPTDAYT
TRBV4-2	TRBJ2-7	ASSQESGSSYEQY
TRBV11-1	TRBJ2-1	ASSLAHVYTRQIPQQF
TRBV29-1	TRBJ2-5	SVAELTDTQY
TRBV24-1	TRBJ2-1	ATSDLAFNEQF
TRBV11-3	TRBJ2-1	GSSFGRVSEQF
TRBV4-2	TRBJ1-1	VSSPPAVAAEAF
TRBV6-1	TRBJ1-2	ASSEGTGSSSGYGYT
TRBV4-3	TRBJ2-3	ASSRQVATGLADTQY
TRBV4-1	TRBJ1-1	ANSHPRGEGEKNNEAF
TRBV12-5	TRBJ1-5	ASGLGDRVQPQH
TRBV11-3	TRBJ2-3	ASSSAGGSYTQY
TRBV7-9	TRBJ1-6	ASGRAQDSPLH
TRBV7-8	TRBJ1-5	ASSLSGQDSQPQH
TRBV20-1	TRBJ1-1	STRGPDSGSEAF
TRBV4-2	TRBJ2-2	ANSQGTGDTGELF
TRBV20-1	TRBJ2-7	NISAVTYEQY
TRBV20-1	TRBJ2-1	SASPLAGALNEEF
TRBV20-1	TRBJ1-2	SVAPGTTDGFT
TRBV28	TRBJ2-7	ASSPYRAYERY
TRBV5-6	TRBJ1-6	ASSLLQAADYNSLFH
TRBV5-4	TRBJ2-3	AGNTGVTDTQY
TRBV5-4	TRBJ2-7	ASSLRSGLSYEQY
TRBV4-2	TRBJ2-4	ATSPRAGGGAKNIRY
TRBV20-1	TRBJ2-5	SAREDWETQY
TRBV4-3	TRBJ1-1	TSSQDVPGSLGTEAF